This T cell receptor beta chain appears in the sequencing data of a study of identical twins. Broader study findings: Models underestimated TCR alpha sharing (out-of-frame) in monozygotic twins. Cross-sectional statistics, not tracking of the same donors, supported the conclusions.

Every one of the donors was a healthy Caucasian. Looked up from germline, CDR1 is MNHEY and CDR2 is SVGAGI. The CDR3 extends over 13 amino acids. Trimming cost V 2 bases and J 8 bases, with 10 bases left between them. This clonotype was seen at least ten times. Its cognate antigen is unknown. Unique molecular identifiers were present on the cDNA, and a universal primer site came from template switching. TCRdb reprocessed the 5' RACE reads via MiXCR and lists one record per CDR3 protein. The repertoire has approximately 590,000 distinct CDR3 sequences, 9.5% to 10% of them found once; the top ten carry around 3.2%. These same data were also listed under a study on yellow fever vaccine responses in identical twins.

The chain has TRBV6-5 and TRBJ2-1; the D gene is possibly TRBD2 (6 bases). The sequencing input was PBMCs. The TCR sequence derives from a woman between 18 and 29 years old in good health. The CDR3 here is CASSYPAGHEQFF. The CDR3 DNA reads TGTGCCAGCAGTTACCCCGCGGGACATGAGCAGTTCTTC.